This entry features one T cell receptor beta chain sequence. Its antigen is as yet unknown. Measured with immunoSEQ multiplex PCR; TCRdb has only the in-frame clones, and not every one. Of 30,000 to 40,000 clones listed, around four fifths are singletons. This sample was included in a study of a mutant IDH1 vaccine in newly diagnosed glioma. The time point was: baseline, week 1 (first vaccination visit). Treatment indicated: pre-vaccination baseline after standard-of-care therapy. Study-level findings and limits: Among top peripheral T cell clonotypes, changes seemed unrelated to pseudoprogression.

There are 15 residues in the CDR3. The germline V and J ends were trimmed by 7 bases and 0 bases, with 14 bases remaining between them. Looked up from germline, CDR1 is KGHSY and CDR2 is FQNENV. The sample here was peripheral blood mononuclear cells (PBMCs), taken from a glioma patient treated with radiotherapy, temozolomide or both. The receptor comes from a man in his forties or fifties with glioma. Some clones in this sample may be carry-over from other donors' samples. The V and J genes are TRBV16 and TRBJ2-3; weak D call: TRBD2 (5 bases). CDR3 in amino acids: CASKSRLSSTDTQYF. The DNA of the CDR3 is TGTGCCAGCAAAAGTCGACTATCAAGCACAGATACGCAGTATTTT. Full variable domain (missing parts from reference TRBV16 and TRBJ2-3): GEEVAQTPKHLVRGEGQKAKLYCAPIKGHSYVFWYQQVLKNEFKFLISFQNENVFDETGMPKERFSAKCLPNSPCSLEIQATKLEDSAVYFCASKSRLSSTDTQYFGPGTRLTVL.